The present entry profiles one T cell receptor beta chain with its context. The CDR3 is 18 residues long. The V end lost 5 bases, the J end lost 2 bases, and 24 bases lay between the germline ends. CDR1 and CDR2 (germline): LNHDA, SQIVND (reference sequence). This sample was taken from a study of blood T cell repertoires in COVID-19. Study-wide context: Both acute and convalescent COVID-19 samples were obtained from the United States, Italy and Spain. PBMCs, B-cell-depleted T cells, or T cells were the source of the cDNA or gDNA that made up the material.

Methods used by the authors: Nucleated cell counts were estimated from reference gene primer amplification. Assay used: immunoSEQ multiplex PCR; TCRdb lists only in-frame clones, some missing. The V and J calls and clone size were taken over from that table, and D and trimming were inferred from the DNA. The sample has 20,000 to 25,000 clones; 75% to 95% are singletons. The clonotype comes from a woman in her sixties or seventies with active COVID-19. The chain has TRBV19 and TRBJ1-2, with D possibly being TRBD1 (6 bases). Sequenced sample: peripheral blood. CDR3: CASSRGKGGIEANYGYTF. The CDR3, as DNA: TGTGCCAGTAGTCGCGGGAAGGGGGGGATAGAAGCGAACTATGGCTACACCTTC.